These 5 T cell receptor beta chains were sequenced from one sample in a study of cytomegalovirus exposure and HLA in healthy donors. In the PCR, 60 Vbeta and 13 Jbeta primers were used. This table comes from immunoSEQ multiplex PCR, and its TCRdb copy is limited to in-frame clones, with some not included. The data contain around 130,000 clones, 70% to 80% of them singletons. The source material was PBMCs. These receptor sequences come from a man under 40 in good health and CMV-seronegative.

The CDR3 loop reads CASSLQEGPRKKLFF. The CDR3 coding sequence is TGCGCCAGCAGCTTGCAGGAGGGCCCTCGCAAAAAACTGTTTTTT. The chain links TRBV5-1 to TRBJ1-4, with D hard to call. Trimming removed 1 base from V and 9 bases from J, with 16 bases in between. Germline CDR1 and CDR2: SGHRS and YFSETQ. The CDR3 runs 15 residues.

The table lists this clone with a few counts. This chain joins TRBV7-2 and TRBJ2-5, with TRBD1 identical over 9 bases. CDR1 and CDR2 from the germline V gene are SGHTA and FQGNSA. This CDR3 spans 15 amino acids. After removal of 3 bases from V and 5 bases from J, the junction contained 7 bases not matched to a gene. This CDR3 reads CASSLGQGRTETQYF. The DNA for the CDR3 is TGTGCCAGCAGCTTGGGACAGGGTAGAACTGAGACCCAGTACTTC.

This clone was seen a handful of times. The CDR3 DNA reads as TGTGCCAGCAGCCAACTAGCGGGAGCAGATACGCAGTATTTT. This gives the protein CASSQLAGADTQYF. The chain recombines TRBV14 with TRBJ2-3; 10 bases agree with TRBD2. CDR3 length: 14 amino acids. Germline V gene sequence: CDR1 SGHDN, CDR2 FVKESK. The V gene end was trimmed by 2 bases and the J gene end by 4 bases; junction bases not matched to a gene: 0.

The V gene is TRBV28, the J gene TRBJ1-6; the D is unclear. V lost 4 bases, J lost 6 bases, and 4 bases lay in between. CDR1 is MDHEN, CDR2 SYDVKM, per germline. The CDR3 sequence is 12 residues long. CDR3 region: CASSSPNSPLHF. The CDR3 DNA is TGTGCCAGCAGTTCTCCTAATTCACCCCTCCACTTT.

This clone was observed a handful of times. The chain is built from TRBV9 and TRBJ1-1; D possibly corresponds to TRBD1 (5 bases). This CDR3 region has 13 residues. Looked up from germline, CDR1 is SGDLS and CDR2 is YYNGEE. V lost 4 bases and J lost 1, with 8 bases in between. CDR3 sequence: CASSPGGNTEAFF. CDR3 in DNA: TGTGCCAGCAGCCCGGGGGGGAACACTGAAGCTTTCTTT.